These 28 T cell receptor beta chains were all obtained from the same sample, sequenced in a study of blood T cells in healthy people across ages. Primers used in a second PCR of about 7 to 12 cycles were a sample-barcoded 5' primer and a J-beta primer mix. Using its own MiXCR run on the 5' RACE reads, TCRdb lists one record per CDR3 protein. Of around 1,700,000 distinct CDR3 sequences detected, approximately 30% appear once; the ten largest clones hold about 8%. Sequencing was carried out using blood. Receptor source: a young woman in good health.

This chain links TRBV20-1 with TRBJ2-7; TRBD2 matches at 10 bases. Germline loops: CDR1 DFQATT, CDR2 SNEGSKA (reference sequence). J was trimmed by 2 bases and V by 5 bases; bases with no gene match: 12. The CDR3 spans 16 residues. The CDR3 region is CSAATLGAGGPYEQYF. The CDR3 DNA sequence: TGCAGTGCTGCCACTTTGGGAGCGGGGGGGCCCTACGAGCAGTACTTC.

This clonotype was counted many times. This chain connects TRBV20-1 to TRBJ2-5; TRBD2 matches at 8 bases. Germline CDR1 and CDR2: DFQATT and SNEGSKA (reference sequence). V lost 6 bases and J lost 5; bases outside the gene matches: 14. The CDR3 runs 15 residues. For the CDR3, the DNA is TGCAGTGCACTCTCAGCGGGAGTACTCGCGGAGACCCAGTACTTC. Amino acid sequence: CSALSAGVLAETQYF.

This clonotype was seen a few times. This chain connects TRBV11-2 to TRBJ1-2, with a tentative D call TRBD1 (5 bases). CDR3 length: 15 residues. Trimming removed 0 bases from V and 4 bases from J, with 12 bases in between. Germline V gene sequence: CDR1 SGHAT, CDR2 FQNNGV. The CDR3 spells CASSLDQGVPYGYTF. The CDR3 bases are TGTGCCAGCAGCTTAGACCAAGGGGTCCCCTATGGCTACACCTTC.

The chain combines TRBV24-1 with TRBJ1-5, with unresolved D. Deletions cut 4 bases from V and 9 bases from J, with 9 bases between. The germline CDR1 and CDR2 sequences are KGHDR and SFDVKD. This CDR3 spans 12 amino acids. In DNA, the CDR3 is TGTGCCACCAGTGACCCCTTGGGGCCCCAGCATTTT. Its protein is CATSDPLGPQHF.

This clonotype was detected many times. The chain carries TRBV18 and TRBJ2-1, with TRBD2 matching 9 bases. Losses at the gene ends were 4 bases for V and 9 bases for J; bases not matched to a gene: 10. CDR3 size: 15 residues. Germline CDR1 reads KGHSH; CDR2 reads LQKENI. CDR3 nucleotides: TGTGCCAGCTCACGCATAGCGGGAGAGTCTGGTGAGCAGTTCTTC. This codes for CASSRIAGESGEQFF.

CDR3 nucleotides: TGTGCCAGCAGCCAAGAAATCCTCCGGGGTAATGAGCAGTTCTTC. Amino acids: CASSQEILRGNEQFF. V usage is TRBV3-1 and J usage is TRBJ2-1; D might be TRBD2 (5 bases). The length of the CDR3 is 15 residues. Germline assignment: CDR1 LGHDT and CDR2 YNNKEL (reference sequence). The ends were cut back, 0 bases at V and 7 bases at J, with 13 bases in the middle.

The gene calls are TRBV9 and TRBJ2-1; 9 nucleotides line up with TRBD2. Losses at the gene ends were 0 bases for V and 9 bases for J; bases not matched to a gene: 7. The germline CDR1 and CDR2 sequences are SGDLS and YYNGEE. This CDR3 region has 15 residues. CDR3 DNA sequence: TGTGCCAGCAGCGTAGAAGGACTAGCGTCCGGTGAGCAGTTCTTC. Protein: CASSVEGLASGEQFF.

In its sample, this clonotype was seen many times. The CDR3 sequence is CASSEYSYEQYF. The CDR3 DNA is TGCGCCAGCAGTGAGTATAGCTACGAGCAGTACTTC. The chain links TRBV10-1 to TRBJ2-7; D ambiguous. Trimming removed 1 base at V and 3 bases at J, with 4 bases between. The CDR3 has 12 amino acids. Germline CDR1 is WNHNN and CDR2 is SYGVQD (reference sequence).

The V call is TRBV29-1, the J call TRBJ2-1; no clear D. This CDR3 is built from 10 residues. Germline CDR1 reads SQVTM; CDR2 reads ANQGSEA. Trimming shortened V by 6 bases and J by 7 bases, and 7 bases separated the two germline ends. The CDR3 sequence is CSVSGNEQFF. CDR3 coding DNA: TGCAGCGTCTCTGGTAATGAGCAGTTCTTC.

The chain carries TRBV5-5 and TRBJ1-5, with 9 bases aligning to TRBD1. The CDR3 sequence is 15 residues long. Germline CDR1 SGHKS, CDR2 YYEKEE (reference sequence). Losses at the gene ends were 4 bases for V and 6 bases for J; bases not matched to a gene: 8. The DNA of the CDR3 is TGTGCCAGCAGCCTGGGGACAGGGTTTGGTCAGCCCCAGCATTTT. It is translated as CASSLGTGFGQPQHF.

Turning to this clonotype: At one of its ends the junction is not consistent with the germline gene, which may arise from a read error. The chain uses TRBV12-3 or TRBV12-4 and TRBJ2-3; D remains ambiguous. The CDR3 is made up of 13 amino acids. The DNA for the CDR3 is TGTGCCAGCAGTTTAGGCTCCACAGATAGGCAGTATTTT. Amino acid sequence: CASSLGSTDRQYF.

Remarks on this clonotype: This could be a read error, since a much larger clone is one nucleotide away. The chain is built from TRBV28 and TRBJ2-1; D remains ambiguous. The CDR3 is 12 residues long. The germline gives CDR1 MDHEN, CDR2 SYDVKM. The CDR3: CTSSSRSYEQFF. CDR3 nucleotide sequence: TGTACCAGCAGTTCCAGGAGCTATGAGCAGTTCTTC.

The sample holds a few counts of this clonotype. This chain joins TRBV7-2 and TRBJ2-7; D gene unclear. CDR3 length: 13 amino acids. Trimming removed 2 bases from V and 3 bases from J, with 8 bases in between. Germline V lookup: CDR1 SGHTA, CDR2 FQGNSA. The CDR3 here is CASSLQRIYEQYF. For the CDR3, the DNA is TGTGCCAGCAGCTTACAGAGGATCTACGAGCAGTACTTC.

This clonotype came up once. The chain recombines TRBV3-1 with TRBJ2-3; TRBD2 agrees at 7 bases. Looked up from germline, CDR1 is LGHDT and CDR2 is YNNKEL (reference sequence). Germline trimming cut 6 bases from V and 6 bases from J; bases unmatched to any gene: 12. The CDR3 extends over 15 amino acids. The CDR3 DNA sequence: TGTGCCAGCAGAATGGGGGGGGTTGATTCGGATACGCAGTATTTT. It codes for CASRMGGVDSDTQYF.

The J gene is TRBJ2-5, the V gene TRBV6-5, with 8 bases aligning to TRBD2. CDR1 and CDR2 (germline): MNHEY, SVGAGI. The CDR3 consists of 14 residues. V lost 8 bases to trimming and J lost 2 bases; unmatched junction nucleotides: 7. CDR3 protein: CASRVAGGQETQYF. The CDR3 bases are TGTGCCAGCCGGGTGGCGGGGGGACAAGAGACCCAGTACTTC.

CDR3: CASSYNRDQETQYF. Written as DNA, the CDR3 is TGTGCCAGCAGTTACAATAGGGATCAAGAGACCCAGTACTTC. This chain uses TRBV6-6 with TRBJ2-5; no clear D. V was cut by 2 bases and J by 2 bases, with 9 bases left in between. This CDR3 spans 14 amino acids. Germline lookup yields CDR1 MNHNY and CDR2 SVGAGI (reference sequence).

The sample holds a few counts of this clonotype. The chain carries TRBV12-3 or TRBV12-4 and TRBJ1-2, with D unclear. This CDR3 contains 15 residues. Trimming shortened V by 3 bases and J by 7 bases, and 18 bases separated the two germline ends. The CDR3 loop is CASSFTLEGSSGYTF. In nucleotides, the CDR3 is TGTGCCAGCAGTTTTACCTTGGAGGGCTCAAGTGGCTACACCTTC.

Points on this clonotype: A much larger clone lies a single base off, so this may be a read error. CDR3 residues: CATSRDWAAGGTQYF. The DNA of the CDR3 is TGTGCCACCAGCAGAGATTGGGCCGCCGGAGGTACGCAGTATTTT. V usage is TRBV15 and J usage is TRBJ2-3; TRBD2 is a possible D gene (5 bases). This CDR3 has 15 residues. Germline V gene lookup returns CDR1 LNHNV and CDR2 YYDKDF (reference sequence). V was clipped by 0 bases and J by 8 bases, with 15 bases between them. Supplemented by reference TRBV15 and TRBJ2-3, the full variable domain reads DAMVIQNPRYQVTQFGKPVTLSCSQTLNHNVMYWYQQKSSQAPKLLFHYYDKDFNNEADTPDNFQSRRPNTSFCFLDIRSPGLGDTAMYLCATSRDWAAGGTQYFGPGTRLTVL.

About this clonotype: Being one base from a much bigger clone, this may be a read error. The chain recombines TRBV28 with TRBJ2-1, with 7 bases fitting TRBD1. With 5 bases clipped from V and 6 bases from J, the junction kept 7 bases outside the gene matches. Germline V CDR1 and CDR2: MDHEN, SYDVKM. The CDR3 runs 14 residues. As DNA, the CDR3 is TGTGCCAGCAGTCCCGGGACAGACTCCAATGAGCAGTTCTTC. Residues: CASSPGTDSNEQFF.

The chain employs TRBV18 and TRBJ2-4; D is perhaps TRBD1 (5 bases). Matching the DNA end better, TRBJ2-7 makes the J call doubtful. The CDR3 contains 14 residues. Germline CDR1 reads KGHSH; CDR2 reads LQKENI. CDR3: CASSPPAGLFEQYF. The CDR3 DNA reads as TGTGCCAGCTCACCACCGGCAGGGCTCTTCGAGCAGTACTTC.

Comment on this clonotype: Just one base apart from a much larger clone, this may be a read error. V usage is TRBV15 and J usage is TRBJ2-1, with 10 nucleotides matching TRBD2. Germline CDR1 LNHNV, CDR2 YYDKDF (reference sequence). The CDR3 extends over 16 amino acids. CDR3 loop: CATSRDHTSGAHEQIF. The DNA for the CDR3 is TGTGCCACCAGCAGAGATCACACTAGCGGGGCTCATGAGCAGATCTTC.

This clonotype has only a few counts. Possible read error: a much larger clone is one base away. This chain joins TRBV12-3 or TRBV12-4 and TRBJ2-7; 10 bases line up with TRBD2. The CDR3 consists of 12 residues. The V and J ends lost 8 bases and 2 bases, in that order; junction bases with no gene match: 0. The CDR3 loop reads CASGTSAYEQYF. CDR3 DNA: TGTGCCAGCGGGACTAGCGCCTACGAGCAGTACTTC.

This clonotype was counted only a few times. CDR3: CASSARGTSTDTQYF. The CDR3 bases are TGTGCCAGCAGTGCAAGGGGGACTAGCACAGATACGCAGTATTTT. The rearrangement joins TRBV12-3 or TRBV12-4 to TRBJ2-3, with D perhaps matching TRBD1 or TRBD2 (6 bases each). The CDR3 contains 15 residues. V lost 5 bases to trimming and J lost 0 bases, with 12 bases between them.

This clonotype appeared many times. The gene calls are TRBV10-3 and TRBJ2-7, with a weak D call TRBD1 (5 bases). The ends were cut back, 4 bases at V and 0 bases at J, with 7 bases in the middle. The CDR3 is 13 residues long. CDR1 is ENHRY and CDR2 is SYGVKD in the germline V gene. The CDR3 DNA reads TGTGCCATCAGTGGGCAGGGCTCCTACGAGCAGTACTTC. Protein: CAISGQGSYEQYF.

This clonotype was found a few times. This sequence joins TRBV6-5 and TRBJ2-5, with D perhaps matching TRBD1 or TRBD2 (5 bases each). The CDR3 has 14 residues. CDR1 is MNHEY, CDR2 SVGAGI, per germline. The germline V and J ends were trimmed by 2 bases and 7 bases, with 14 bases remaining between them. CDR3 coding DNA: TGTGCCAGCAGTTACCCGGGGCTAGTTGGGACCCAGTACTTC. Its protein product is CASSYPGLVGTQYF.

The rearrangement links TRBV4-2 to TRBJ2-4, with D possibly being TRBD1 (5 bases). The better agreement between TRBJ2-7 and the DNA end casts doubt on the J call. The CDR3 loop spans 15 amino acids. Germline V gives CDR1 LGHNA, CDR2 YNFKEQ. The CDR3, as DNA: TGTGCCAGCAGCCAAGCGGACACTGGCGACTACGAGCAGTACTTC. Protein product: CASSQADTGDYEQYF.

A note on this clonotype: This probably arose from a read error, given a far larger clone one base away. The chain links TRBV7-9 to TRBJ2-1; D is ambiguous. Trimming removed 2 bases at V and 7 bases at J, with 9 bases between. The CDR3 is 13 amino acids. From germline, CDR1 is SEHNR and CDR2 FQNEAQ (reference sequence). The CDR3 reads CASSLQGWNEQFF. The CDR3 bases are TGTGCCAGCAGCTTACAAGGGTGGAATGAGCAGTTCTTC.

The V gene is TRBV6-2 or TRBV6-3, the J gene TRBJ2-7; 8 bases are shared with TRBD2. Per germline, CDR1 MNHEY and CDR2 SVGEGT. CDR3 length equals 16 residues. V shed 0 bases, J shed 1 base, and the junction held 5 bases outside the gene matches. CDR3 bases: TGTGCCAGCAGTTACTCGATCCAGCGGGAGTCCTACGAGCAGTACTTC. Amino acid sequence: CASSYSIQRESYEQYF.